This T cell receptor beta chain was profiled in a study of cytomegalovirus exposure and HLA in healthy donors. Overall study context: When 398 donors were genotyped, roughly four fifths of them were found to fall in the Caucasian-associated ancestry cluster.

The PCR contained 60 Vbeta and 13 Jbeta primers. Repertoires were generated with immunoSEQ multiplex PCR, while TCRdb's copy carries only in-frame clones and drops some. The sample includes about 94,000 clones, over 50% of them seen just once. General study points: When the data were analyzed later, several of the most significant clusters appeared to be linked to common viral pathogens.

CDR3 size: 15 residues. As regards this clone: Its antigen remains unidentified.

This clonotype was sampled from a man aged 25-45 years in good health and CMV-seronegative. This chain connects TRBV5-3 to TRBJ1-5, with D maybe TRBD1 (5 bases). TRBV5-3 is reported as an ORF; its role is uncertain. Material: PBMCs. This chain's CDR3 is CYPGPVRGEGQPQHF. CDR3 sequence (DNA): TGTTACCCGGGACCCGTCCGGGGGGAGGGCCAGCCCCAGCATTTT.